This passage covers 29 T cell receptor beta chains from one sample sequenced in a study of T cell responses to AZD1222 COVID-19 vaccine. The method was immunoSEQ multiplex PCR; TCRdb's version includes in-frame clones alone and lacks a portion of them. The top ten clones hold 11% to 15% of a sample with 95,000 to 150,000 clones, about 90% of them seen once. The material was peripheral blood, obtained on day 0 of AZD1222 vaccination. The receptors here all came from an adult in good health.

The chain couples TRBV6-6 to TRBJ1-1, with no clear D. The CDR3 consists of 11 residues. The V and J ends lost 6 bases and 2 bases respectively, with 4 bases between them. Germline CDR1 reads MNHNY; CDR2 reads SVGAGI (reference sequence). CDR3 protein: CASRLNTEAFF. CDR3 coding DNA: TGTGCCAGCAGACTTAACACTGAAGCTTTCTTT.

V and J are TRBV6-5 and TRBJ2-2, with D possibly TRBD1 on 6 matching bases. V was shortened by 6 bases and J by 6 bases, with 11 bases between the two germline ends. Per the germline V gene, CDR1 is MNHEY and CDR2 is SVGAGI. This CDR3 is 13 amino acids long. The CDR3 DNA reads TGTGCCAGCAGGCTACAGGGAGCCGGGGAGCTGTTTTTT. Its translation: CASRLQGAGELFF.

This chain's CDR3 is CASSLVSGSTDTQYF. In DNA form, the CDR3 reads TGCGCCAGCAGCTTGGTTAGCGGGAGCACAGATACGCAGTATTTT. This chain uses TRBV5-1 with TRBJ2-3, with 7 bases matching TRBD2. The CDR3 consists of 15 residues. The ends lost 0 bases at V and 0 bases at J; junction bases unmatched: 1. Germline assignment: CDR1 SGHRS and CDR2 YFSETQ.

This chain connects TRBV27 to TRBJ2-1; D might be TRBD1 (6 bases). Trimming removed 8 bases at V and 0 bases at J, with 14 bases between. The CDR3 runs 15 residues. Looked up from germline, CDR1 is MNHEY and CDR2 is SMNVEV (reference sequence). The CDR3 DNA follows: TGTGCCAGCGGCTGGGGGCGGAGCTCCTACAATGAGCAGTTCTTC. Translated: CASGWGRSSYNEQFF.

This rearrangement joins TRBV7-9 to TRBJ2-5, with 7 bases fitting TRBD1. The trim removed 0 bases at V and 3 bases at J, leaving 10 bases unmatched. Germline V CDR1 and CDR2: SEHNR, FQNEAQ (reference sequence). The CDR3 covers 17 residues. As DNA, the CDR3 is TGTGCCAGCAGCTTAGCGAGGGCGCTCGGGACAGAAGAGACCCAGTACTTC. It is translated as CASSLARALGTEETQYF.

The V call is TRBV20-1, the J call TRBJ1-1; no firm D call. Per the germline V gene, CDR1 is DFQATT and CDR2 is SNEGSKA (reference sequence). The CDR3 totals 11 residues. V was trimmed by 2 bases and J by 2 bases, leaving 3 bases between them. CDR3 protein: CSARRNTEAFF. In nucleotides, the CDR3 is TGCAGTGCTAGAAGAAACACTGAAGCTTTCTTT.

V usage is TRBV28 and J usage is TRBJ2-1; D possibly corresponds to TRBD2 (5 bases). Trimming pared 6 bases from V and 9 bases from J, leaving 21 bases between. Germline CDR1 and CDR2: MDHEN and SYDVKM. The CDR3 runs 15 residues. The CDR3 sequence is CASRTGSRGSSEQFF. As DNA, the CDR3 is TGTGCCAGCAGAACGGGGTCCAGAGGGTCAAGTGAGCAGTTCTTC.

In its sample, this clone was seen a few times. The genes are TRBV12-3 or TRBV12-4 and TRBJ1-1, with 8 bases that match TRBD1. With V trimmed by 6 bases and J by 12 bases, 12 bases remained unmatched. This CDR3 has 13 residues. The CDR3 is CASRWTGTFGTFF. As DNA, the CDR3 is TGTGCCAGCAGATGGACAGGGACCTTTGGAACTTTCTTT.

The chain links TRBV25-1 to TRBJ1-2, with unresolved D. The CDR3 has 13 amino acids. CDR1 is MGHDK, CDR2 SYGVNS, per germline. Trimming left V 2 bases short and J 5 bases short, with 9 bases between. The CDR3 reads CASSEGLRYGYTF. Written as DNA, the CDR3 is TGTGCCAGCAGTGAAGGGCTAAGGTATGGCTACACCTTC.

The J gene is TRBJ2-7, the V gene TRBV25-1; TRBD1 might be the D (6 bases). Trimming removed 5 bases at V and 3 bases at J, with 11 bases between. Germline V gene lookup returns CDR1 MGHDK and CDR2 SYGVNS. This CDR3 has 13 amino acids. CDR3 sequence: CASSITGFYEQYF. The CDR3 DNA follows: TGTGCCAGCAGTATTACAGGGTTCTACGAGCAGTACTTC.

As DNA, the CDR3 is TGTGCCAGCAGCCAGGCCCCGAGCTCCTACAATGAGCAGTTCTTC. Translation: CASSQAPSSYNEQFF. The chain combines TRBV7-8 with TRBJ2-1; D is undetermined. Germline CDR1 is SGHVS and CDR2 is FQNEAQ. CDR3 size: 15 residues. Deletions cut 5 bases from V and 0 bases from J, with 11 bases between. Full variable domain (outside the CDR3, taken from reference TRBV7-8 and TRBJ2-1): GAGVSQSPRYKVAKRGQDVALRCDPISGHVSLFWYQQALGQGPEFLTYFQNEAQLDKSGLPSDRFFAERPEGSVSTLKIQRTQQEDSAVYLCASSQAPSSYNEQFFGPGTRLTVL.

The CDR3 coding sequence is TGCGCCAGCAGTGACCCCGGGGGCAAGGAGACCCAGTACTTC. This translates into CASSDPGGKETQYF. V is TRBV10-2 and J is TRBJ2-5; the D gene could be TRBD1 or TRBD2 (6 bases each). V lost 3 bases and J lost 5, with 13 bases in between. CDR1 and CDR2 (germline): WSHSY, SAAADI. The CDR3 spans 14 residues.

V and J are TRBV18 and TRBJ2-4; D is uncertain. The CDR3 contains 15 residues. The V and J ends lost 4 bases and 5 bases respectively, with 15 bases between them. The V gene's germline CDR1 is KGHSH and CDR2 LQKENI. The CDR3: CASSLRPPGQNIQYF. The CDR3 DNA reads as TGTGCCAGCTCACTGAGGCCTCCCGGGCAAAACATTCAGTACTTC.

The chain joins TRBV30 to TRBJ1-1; D might be TRBD1 (5 bases). Germline CDR1 reads GTSNPN; CDR2 reads SVGIG (reference sequence). V was pared by 2 bases and J by 0 bases, with 10 bases between. The CDR3 runs to 14 residues. The CDR3 coding sequence is TGTGCCTGGAGTAAGACAGCCATGAACACTGAAGCTTTCTTT. It translates to CAWSKTAMNTEAFF.

The V call is TRBV28, the J call TRBJ1-2; D is undetermined. Germline V gene lookup returns CDR1 MDHEN and CDR2 SYDVKM. The CDR3 length is 14 residues. Trimming left V 1 base short and J 1 base short, with 7 bases between. Here the CDR3 reads CASSLLRVNYGYTF. As DNA, the CDR3 is TGTGCCAGCAGTTTATTAAGGGTTAACTATGGCTACACCTTC.

This clone appeared once. CDR3 sequence: CASGLVGLGDTTFF. CDR3 nucleotide sequence: TGTGCTAGTGGTTTGGTAGGACTGGGAGACACGACGTTCTTC. The chain employs TRBV12-5 and TRBJ2-1, with D possibly TRBD2 on 5 matching bases. This CDR3 spans 14 amino acids. Germline V gene data show CDR1 as LGHNT and CDR2 as FRNRAP. V gave up 0 bases and J gave up 15 bases, with 18 bases separating them.

The J gene is TRBJ2-2, the V gene TRBV5-4; a possible D gene is TRBD2 (7 bases). Trimming cost V 4 bases and J 2 bases, with 15 bases left between them. The CDR3 extends over 16 amino acids. The germline gives CDR1 SGHNT, CDR2 YYREEE (reference sequence). CDR3 coding DNA: TGTGCCAGCAGCCCTGAGGGGGGGATAAACACCGGGGAGCTGTTTTTT. This codes for CASSPEGGINTGELFF.

The rearrangement joins TRBV28 to TRBJ2-7; TRBD2 agrees at 8 bases. The germline V gene encodes CDR1 MDHEN and CDR2 SYDVKM. This CDR3 comprises 14 residues. J was trimmed by 6 bases and V by 2 bases; bases with no gene match: 6. CDR3 region: CASSLPTTSGEQYF. As DNA, the CDR3 is TGTGCCAGCAGTTTACCCACAACTAGCGGCGAGCAGTACTTC.

V and J are TRBV19 and TRBJ1-1; D gene unclear. CDR1 LNHDA and CDR2 SQIVND come from the germline V gene (reference sequence). V was clipped by 4 bases and J by 10 bases, with 16 bases between them. The CDR3 has 13 residues. The CDR3 is CASSREWSVGAFF. The CDR3 bases are TGTGCCAGTAGTAGGGAATGGTCTGTCGGAGCTTTCTTT.

The genes are TRBV21-1 and TRBJ1-6. TRBV21-1 constitutes a pseudogene. The CDR3 length is 19 residues. CDR3 nucleotides: TGTGCCAGCATCATTATTCCGGGTCCCCTACGGCTCTATAATTCACCCCTCCACTTT. It is translated as CASIIIPGPLRLYNSPLHF.

The J gene is TRBJ1-4, the V gene TRBV7-6; D is perhaps TRBD1 (5 bases). Germline V gene data show CDR1 as SGHVS and CDR2 as FNYEAQ. The CDR3 runs to 16 residues. The germline V and J ends were trimmed by 1 base and 6 bases, with 15 bases remaining between them. CDR3 region: CASSLVPRGDYEKLFF. Here the CDR3 DNA reads TGTGCCAGCAGCTTAGTACCACGGGGGGATTATGAAAAACTGTTTTTT.

The CDR3 DNA is TGTGCCAGTAGTCCGACAGGGGGCTTAATAGCTTTCTTT. Protein: CASSPTGGLIAFF. The chain carries TRBV19 and TRBJ1-1; 10 bases are a match to TRBD1. The V segment lost 5 bases and the J segment 10 bases; nucleotides outside the gene matches: 7. The CDR3 is made up of 13 amino acids. CDR1 and CDR2 (germline): LNHDA, SQIVND (reference sequence).

V gene TRBV12-3 or TRBV12-4 combines with J gene TRBJ2-3; D remains unclear. CDR3 length: 11 residues. Trimming left V 3 bases short and J 5 bases short, with 3 bases between. The DNA of the CDR3 is TGTGCCAGCAGTTTTCTAGATACGCAGTATTTT. It translates to CASSFLDTQYF.

The chain employs TRBV10-3 and TRBJ1-3, with 9 bases matching TRBD1. The germline V gene encodes CDR1 ENHRY and CDR2 SYGVKD. The CDR3 length is 13 residues. The junction had 3 bases not matched to a gene; V was cut back by 4 bases and J by 8 bases. CDR3 DNA sequence: TGTGCCATCAGTGGGGACAGGGTTGACACCATATATTTT. It translates to CAISGDRVDTIYF.

The chain recombines TRBV3-1 (or the pseudogene TRBV3-2) with TRBJ2-5; unclear D gene. Germline V gives CDR1 LGHDT, CDR2 YNNKEL (reference sequence). Trimming pared 1 base from V and 2 bases from J, leaving 17 bases between. The CDR3 is 17 amino acids. CDR3 DNA: TGTGCCAGCAGCCAAGCCCCCCAGGTAACGGCTCAAGAGACCCAGTACTTC. Its protein is CASSQAPQVTAQETQYF.

The chain joins TRBV19 to TRBJ1-3; 8 bases map to TRBD1. Germline trimming cut 7 bases from V and 0 bases from J; bases unmatched to any gene: 5. The CDR3 contains 15 residues. Per germline, CDR1 LNHDA and CDR2 SQIVND (reference sequence). CDR3 in amino acids: CASTPGGFSGNTIYF. The CDR3 DNA reads as TGTGCCAGTACCCCAGGGGGCTTCTCTGGAAACACCATATATTTT. The whole variable domain, remainder taken from reference TRBV19 and TRBJ1-3, is DGGITQSPKYLFRKEGQNVTLSCEQNLNHDAMYWYRQDPGQGLRLIYYSQIVNDFQKGDIAEGYSVSREKKESFPLTVTSAQKNPTAFYLCASTPGGFSGNTIYFGEGSWLTVV.

The V and J genes are TRBV28 and TRBJ1-2; D unresolved. Germline lookup yields CDR1 MDHEN and CDR2 SYDVKM. V dropped 6 bases and J dropped 8 bases, with 10 bases sitting between them. The CDR3 spans 11 residues. The CDR3 region is CASSSTGGYTF. CDR3 sequence (DNA): TGTGCCAGCAGCTCAACGGGGGGCTACACCTTC.

The V gene is TRBV7-6, the J gene TRBJ2-2; TRBD2 agrees at 7 bases. The length of the CDR3 is 17 residues. After removal of 1 base from V and 5 bases from J, the junction contained 10 bases not matched to a gene. Germline loops: CDR1 SGHVS, CDR2 FNYEAQ. DNA of the CDR3: TGTGCCAGCAGCTTAGGACGGGGGAGGGAGAATACCGGGGAGCTGTTTTTT. Its translation is CASSLGRGRENTGELFF.

The chain couples TRBV19 to TRBJ1-1; tentative D call: TRBD1 (6 bases). V was pared by 7 bases and J by 4 bases, with 16 bases between. The V gene's germline CDR1 is LNHDA and CDR2 SQIVND (reference sequence). This CDR3 region has 14 residues. For the CDR3, the DNA is TGTGCCAGTACCCAACAGGGCGACGGCACTGAAGCTTTCTTT. Protein product: CASTQQGDGTEAFF.